This T cell receptor (beta chain) was profiled in a study of blood T cell repertoires in COVID-19. The length of the CDR3 is 13 residues. V was shortened by 2 bases and J by 6 bases, with 10 bases between the two germline ends. CDR1 and CDR2 (germline): ENHRY, SYGVKD. This clone was seen just once. The repertoire was sequenced with immunoSEQ multiplex PCR; TCRdb's copy has only in-frame clones and lacks some. The sample lists 210,000 or so clones, 84% seen once, with approximately 8.1% in the top ten. Sequencing was carried out using peripheral blood. The rearrangement joins TRBV10-3 to TRBJ1-2; no firm D call. The source is a woman between 45 and 65 years old with active or convalescent COVID-19. The CDR3 DNA reads TGTGCCATCAGTGAGAGAGGCTCGGATGGCTACACCTTC. Amino acid sequence: CAISERGSDGYTF.